The 12 T cell receptor beta chains presented below share a single source sample, sequenced in a study of cytomegalovirus exposure and HLA in healthy donors. PCR employed 60 Vbeta and 13 Jbeta primers. Using immunoSEQ multiplex PCR, the repertoire was profiled, and TCRdb retains in-frame clones only, with some absent. The sample shows about 170,000 clones, about 62% of them seen only once. Material: PBMCs. These receptors all come from a man aged 40-49 years in good health and CMV-seronegative.

This clone has a single count. The V and J genes are TRBV7-8 and TRBJ1-2, with D uncertain. Germline lookup yields CDR1 SGHVS and CDR2 FQNEAQ. V lost 3 bases and J lost 3, with 5 bases in between. CDR3 length equals 12 residues. The DNA of the CDR3 is TGTGCCAGCAGCTTTGGAGACTATGGCTACACCTTC. This gives the protein CASSFGDYGYTF.

The rearrangement links TRBV6-5 to TRBJ2-5; 10 nucleotides agree with TRBD1. The last part of the DNA fits TRBJ2-7 better; the J call may be wrong. Germline-derived CDR1 and CDR2 are MNHEY and SVGAGI. CDR3 size: 15 residues. CDR3 in DNA: TGTGCCAGCAGGTCACGGGACAGGGGCTCCTACGAGCAGTACTTC. It translates to CASRSRDRGSYEQYF.

The chain's CDR3 is CASSSTGTGTTGELFF. The CDR3 DNA is TGCGCCAGCAGCTCGACCGGGACAGGGACCACCGGGGAGCTGTTTTTT. The genes are TRBV5-1 and TRBJ2-2, with 9 bases lining up with TRBD1. This CDR3 has 16 residues. Trimming took 3 bases from V and 4 from J; bases not matched to a gene: 7. Germline CDR1 is SGHRS and CDR2 is YFSETQ.

V and J are TRBV10-3 and TRBJ2-6, with 8 bases lining up with TRBD2. CDR1 and CDR2 (germline): ENHRY, SYGVKD. The V gene end was trimmed by 3 bases and the J gene end by 2 bases; junction bases not matched to a gene: 6. This CDR3 has 17 residues. CDR3 in amino acids: CAISDPGGNPGANVLTF. DNA for the CDR3: TGTGCCATCAGTGACCCGGGGGGGAACCCTGGGGCCAACGTCCTGACTTTC.

The chain carries TRBV27 and TRBJ2-7; no definite D call. Germline V CDR1 and CDR2: MNHEY, SMNVEV (reference sequence). The CDR3 is 15 amino acids. V lost 4 bases and J lost 0, with 13 bases in between. CDR3 residues: CASSSRVAGSYEQYF. DNA for the CDR3: TGTGCCAGCAGTTCCCGGGTTGCCGGCTCCTACGAGCAGTACTTC.

The rearrangement links TRBV23-1 to TRBJ2-3; D remains ambiguous. TRBV23-1 is noted as an ORF with a role that remains uncertain. The CDR3 loop spans 15 amino acids. Trimming pared 1 base from V and 2 bases from J, leaving 10 bases between. In DNA form, the CDR3 reads TGCGCCAGCAGTCAATTAAGCGTGGACACAGATACGCAGTATTTT. It specifies CASSQLSVDTDTQYF.

V gene TRBV29-1 combines with J gene TRBJ2-5, with D perhaps TRBD2 (5 bases). The CDR3 has 14 amino acids. CDR1 and CDR2 from the germline V gene are SQVTM and ANQGSEA. V was clipped by 3 bases and J by 5 bases, with 16 bases between them. The CDR3 protein is CSVDTLRDPETQYF. The CDR3 nucleotides are TGCAGCGTTGATACCCTGAGGGATCCGGAGACCCAGTACTTC.

The V gene is TRBV7-9, the J gene TRBJ2-5, with TRBD2 matching 8 bases. The CDR3 has 15 amino acids. CDR1 and CDR2 from the germline V gene are SEHNR and FQNEAQ (reference sequence). The V and J ends lost 5 bases and 4 bases, in that order; junction bases with no gene match: 9. The CDR3 nucleotides read TGTGCCAGCAGCCCCGGGTTGGGACTAGTAGAGACCCAGTACTTC. Translated: CASSPGLGLVETQYF.

The V call is TRBV5-1, the J call TRBJ2-5; TRBD2 matches 15 bases. The length of the CDR3 is 17 residues. From germline, CDR1 is SGHRS and CDR2 YFSETQ. V gave up 3 bases and J gave up 5 bases; unmatched junction bases: 8. Here the CDR3 DNA reads TGCGCCAGCAGCTCGGGGACTAGCGGGAGGACGCTTGAGACCCAGTACTTC. Amino acids: CASSSGTSGRTLETQYF.

A few counts support this clone. The chain has TRBV29-1 and TRBJ2-1; D is perhaps TRBD1 (6 bases). The CDR3 loop spans 13 amino acids. Germline CDR1 is SQVTM and CDR2 is ANQGSEA. V lost 7 bases and J 6 bases, leaving 16 bases between the germline ends. The CDR3 nucleotides read TGCAGCGGTAGGCGTGGGGGCGGCAATGAGCAGTTCTTC. Translation: CSGRRGGGNEQFF.

The gene calls are TRBV7-2 and TRBJ2-7; 13 bases map to TRBD2. Looked up from germline, CDR1 is SGHTA and CDR2 is FQGNSA. J lost 3 bases, V lost 5 bases, and 13 bases had no gene match. This CDR3 is built from 18 residues. CDR3: CASSGLTSGGYRDYEQYF. The CDR3 DNA follows: TGTGCCAGCAGCGGACTGACTAGCGGGGGGTACCGGGACTACGAGCAGTACTTC.

V usage is TRBV18 and J usage is TRBJ2-3; 7 bases line up with TRBD2. The germline V gene encodes CDR1 KGHSH and CDR2 LQKENI. The CDR3 is 14 amino acids. The ends lost 3 bases at V and 5 bases at J; junction bases unmatched: 5. The CDR3 region has the DNA TGTGCCAGCTCACCGGCGGGGGTGGAAGATACGCAGTATTTT. It is translated as CASSPAGVEDTQYF. The full variable domain, completed using reference TRBV18 and TRBJ2-3, is NAGVMQNPRHLVRRRGQEARLRCSPMKGHSHVYWYRQLPEEGLKFMVYLQKENIIDESGMPKERFSAEFPKEGPSILRIQQVVRGDSAAYFCASSPAGVEDTQYFGPGTRLTVL.